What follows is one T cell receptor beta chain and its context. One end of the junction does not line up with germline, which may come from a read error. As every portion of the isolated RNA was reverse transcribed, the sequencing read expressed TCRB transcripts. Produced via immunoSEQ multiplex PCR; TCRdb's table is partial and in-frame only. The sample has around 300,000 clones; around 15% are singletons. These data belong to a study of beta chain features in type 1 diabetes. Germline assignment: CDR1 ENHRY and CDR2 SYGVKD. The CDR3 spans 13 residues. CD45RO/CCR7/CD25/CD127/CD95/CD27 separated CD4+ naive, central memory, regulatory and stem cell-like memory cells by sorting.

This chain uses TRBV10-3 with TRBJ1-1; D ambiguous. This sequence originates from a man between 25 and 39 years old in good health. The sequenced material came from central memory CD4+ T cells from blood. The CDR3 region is CASSLTMNTEAFF. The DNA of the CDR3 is TGTGCCAGCAGTCTCACCATGAACACTGAAGCTTTCTTT.